The rows below give T cell receptor beta chains drawn from one sample of a study of vaccination and CD4 T cells after COVID-19. TCRdb reprocessed the PCR reads with MiXCR, giving one entry per CDR3 protein. Seen here are under 3,000 distinct CDR3 sequences, about two fifths observed once, and the top ten hold about 61%. Antigens for these TCRs are unknown. Material for sequencing was CD4+ T cells from blood, cultured in vitro. These receptor sequences come from a human donor in good health. Both conserved end residues are part of each CDR3. A D gene is named only where the DNA matches it firmly. A row's size may be missing; if present it is once, few, many or a size class.

clone_size j_call v_call d_call cdr3_nt cdr3_aa
NA TRBJ1-1 TRBV4-1 NA TGCGCCAGCAGCCAAGGCCGCGGGAAACTGAACACTGAAGCTTTCTTT CASSQGRGKLNTEAFF
NA TRBJ1-5 TRBV7-9 NA TGTGCCAGCAGCTTATGGGGGGACCAGCCCCAGCATTTT CASSLWGDQPQHF
NA TRBJ1-5 TRBV20-1 NA TGCAGTGCTAGAGTAAAGAACAATCAGCCCCAGCATTTT CSARVKNNQPQHF
NA TRBJ2-5 TRBV7-3 TRBD2 TGTGCCAGCAACCCCCGTGATAGCGGGAGGAAGACCCAGTACTTC CASNPRDSGRKTQYF
NA TRBJ1-1 TRBV7-9 NA TGTGCCAGCAGCTTATGGGACACACAAAACACTGAAGCTTTCTTT CASSLWDTQNTEAFF
NA TRBJ2-7 TRBV20-1 NA TGCAGTGCTAGGGAAACCTACGAGCAGTACTTC CSARETYEQYF
NA TRBJ2-5 TRBV7-2 NA TGTGCCAGCAGCTTAGGACAGCAAGAGACCCAGTACTTC CASSLGQQETQYF
few TRBJ1-3 TRBV25-1 NA TGTGCCAGCAGTGACGACACCGAAGGAAACACCATATATTTT CASSDDTEGNTIYF
NA TRBJ1-1 TRBV30 NA TGTGCCTGGAGTCCCAAGGGGGGGGTGGACACTGAAGCTTTCTTT CAWSPKGGVDTEAFF
NA TRBJ2-7 TRBV2 NA TGTGCCAGCAGTCAACAGGTTACTGTGGACTTC CASSQQVTVDF
NA TRBJ1-1 TRBV6-1 TRBD1 TGTGCCAGCAGTGCCAGGGACAGGGCGAACACTGAAGCTTTCTTT CASSARDRANTEAFF
NA TRBJ2-3 TRBV7-3 TRBD1 TGTGCCAGCAGCTCCGGGCGACAGGGGAGAACAGATACGCAGTATTTT CASSSGRQGRTDTQYF
few TRBJ1-5 TRBV7-3 NA TGTGCCAGCAGCCCGCGCCCCTGGACAGCACATTATAGCAATCAGCCCCAGCATTTT CASSPRPWTAHYSNQPQHF
NA TRBJ2-7 TRBV7-9 TRBD2 TGCGCCAGCAGCGAGATGGGGACTAGTTTCTACGAGCAGTACTTC CASSEMGTSFYEQYF
NA TRBJ1-2 TRBV28 NA TGTGCCAGCGGCTCCACAGGGTTGGGCTATGGCTACACCTTC CASGSTGLGYGYTF
NA TRBJ1-2 TRBV5-4 NA TGTGCCAGCAGTTCTGGACGGAACTATGGCTACACCTTC CASSSGRNYGYTF
NA TRBJ1-1 TRBV6-5 TRBD1 TGTGCCAGCAGTTACGGTCGAGGGGACAGGGGCCCTATTGAAGCTTTCTTT CASSYGRGDRGPIEAFF
NA TRBJ2-7 TRBV20-1 TRBD1 TGCAGTGCCCCAGAGACAGGGTTCTACGAGCAGTACTTC CSAPETGFYEQYF
NA TRBJ2-7 TRBV7-2 NA TGTGCCAGCAGCCGAGACAGGTACGAGCAGTACTTC CASSRDRYEQYF
NA TRBJ1-2 TRBV6-2/TRBV6-3 TRBD1 TGTGCCAGCAGCCAGGGGACAGGAAACTATGGCTACACCTTC CASSQGTGNYGYTF
few TRBJ1-1 TRBV7-2 NA TGTGCCAGCAGCCACCGCCGAGGACAGAACACTGAAGCTTTCTTT CASSHRRGQNTEAFF
NA TRBJ1-6 TRBV7-9 NA TGTGCCAGCAGCTGGGACAATTCACCCCTCCACTTT CASSWDNSPLHF
NA TRBJ2-5 TRBV5-1 NA TGCGCCAGCAGCTTAATGACAGGTCAAGAGACCCAGTACTTC CASSLMTGQETQYF
NA TRBJ2-5 TRBV28 NA TGTGCCAGCAGTTCCTCGGGACCTAAGTACCAAGAGACCCAGTACTTC CASSSSGPKYQETQYF
NA TRBJ1-4 TRBV28 NA TGTGCAGTAGACGGGGATGCTAATGAAAAACTGTTTTTT CAVDGDANEKLFF
NA TRBJ2-2 TRBV2 NA TGTGCCAGCAAGGCAGGACATAACACCGGGGAGCTGTTTTTT CASKAGHNTGELFF
NA TRBJ2-7 TRBV24-1 NA TGTGCCACCAGTGATCCCCTCGAAGACGGGAACGAGCAGTACTTC CATSDPLEDGNEQYF
few TRBJ1-1 TRBV6-2/TRBV6-3 NA TGTGCCAGCAGGTCTCCTCGTACTGGGCAGGGCTCAATGAACACTGAAGCTTTCTTT CASRSPRTGQGSMNTEAFF
once TRBJ2-3 TRBV7-9 TRBD1 TGTGCCAGCAGGCCCCCGACCGGGACAGGGTCAGATACGCAGTATTTT CASRPPTGTGSDTQYF
NA TRBJ2-5 TRBV24-1 TRBD1 TGTGCCACCAGTGATCCTACAGGGGGCCAAGAGACCCAGTACTTC CATSDPTGGQETQYF
NA TRBJ1-2 TRBV2 NA TGTGCCAGCAGTGAGTCCAGGGACTATGGCTACACTTTC CASSESRDYGYTF
few TRBJ1-2 TRBV2 NA TGTGCCAGCAGCCCCGGTAACTATGGCTACACCTTC CASSPGNYGYTF
NA TRBJ2-2 TRBV18 NA TGTGCCAGCTCACCATTAGGGATCGGGGAGCTGTTTTTT CASSPLGIGELFF
few TRBJ2-2 TRBV10-3 NA TGTGCCATCAGTGAGTCGGGGGGAGGTACAAACACCGGGGAGCTGTTTTTT CAISESGGGTNTGELFF
NA TRBJ2-3 TRBV7-2 NA TGTGCCAGCAGCTTCGTTAGAGGGCCAGATACGCAGTATTTT CASSFVRGPDTQYF
few TRBJ1-2 TRBV5-5 NA TGTGCCAGCAGCTTGGGCACCCAAAACTATGGCTACACCTTC CASSLGTQNYGYTF
few TRBJ1-2 TRBV6-1 NA TGTGCCAGCAGTGAGCAGCCAAACCTTAACTATGGCTACACCTTC CASSEQPNLNYGYTF
NA TRBJ1-2 TRBV6-5 TRBD1 TGTGCCAGCAGTTTCTCTGGGACAGCTAACTATGGCTACACCTTC CASSFSGTANYGYTF
few TRBJ1-2 TRBV5-1 NA TGCGCCAGCAGCGCCGGGACGGGTGCGGGCTACACCTTC CASSAGTGAGYTF
few TRBJ2-2 TRBV11-3 NA TGTGCCAGCAGGTCGGGAGTCGGAACCGGGGAGCTGTTTTTT CASRSGVGTGELFF
NA TRBJ2-2 TRBV6-4 TRBD2 TGTGCCAGCAAAGCGGGAGTAGGCACCGGGGAGCTGTTTTTT CASKAGVGTGELFF
NA TRBJ2-7 TRBV5-1 NA TGCGCCAGCAGCTTCCGACGGAATGGCTACGAGCAGTACTTC CASSFRRNGYEQYF
NA TRBJ1-5 TRBV18 NA TGTGCCAGCTCCCCGACAGATAGCAATCAGCCCCAGCATTTT CASSPTDSNQPQHF
few TRBJ1-1 TRBV7-9 NA TGTGCCAGCAGCTTGACAGATACCACTGAAGCTTTCTTT CASSLTDTTEAFF
NA TRBJ2-5 TRBV5-6 TRBD1 TGTGCCAGCACCGACAGGGGTGGCCCAGAGACCCAGTACTTC CASTDRGGPETQYF
few TRBJ2-7 TRBV30 NA TGTGCCTCTACGTACCAGTCCTCTTTGGGGGAGCAGTACTTC CASTYQSSLGEQYF
NA TRBJ1-2 TRBV29-1 TRBD1 TGCAGCGTCCGGGGACAGGGGGCAACTAACTATGGCTACACCTTC CSVRGQGATNYGYTF
few TRBJ1-2 TRBV24-1 TRBD1 TGTGCCACCAGTGACTCCCGTACAGGGGCCGCCGGTGGCTACACCTTC CATSDSRTGAAGGYTF
few TRBJ1-5 TRBV28 NA TGTGCCAGCTCAGGGTATCGCAATCAGCCCCAGCATTTT CASSGYRNQPQHF
NA TRBJ2-7 TRBV11-2 TRBD2 TGTGCCAGCAGCTTCGCGCTAGCGGCCTACGGGGAGCAGTACTTC CASSFALAAYGEQYF
NA TRBJ2-2 TRBV6-1 TRBD2 TGTGCCAGCAGTCCTAGCGGGGAGGGGCCCGGGGAGCTGTTTTTT CASSPSGEGPGELFF
NA TRBJ2-5 TRBV5-1 TRBD1 TGCGCCAGCAGGGGTAGGGGGCAGCGAGAGACCCAGTACTTC CASRGRGQRETQYF
NA TRBJ2-7 TRBV18 TRBD1 TGTGCCAGCTCACTTGGGGGACAGGGGGCTTTTTCCTACGAGCAGTACTTC CASSLGGQGAFSYEQYF
NA TRBJ1-1 TRBV2 NA TGTGCCAGCAGTTCCGTGCTGAACACTGAAGCTTTCTTT CASSSVLNTEAFF
NA TRBJ1-1 TRBV4-1 NA TGCGCCAGCAGCCAAGATAGGGTGACCATGAACACTGAAGCTTTCTTT CASSQDRVTMNTEAFF
medium-sized TRBJ1-2 TRBV20-1 TRBD1 TGCAGTGCTACTAACTCCGGACAGGGAGGCTACACCTTC CSATNSGQGGYTF
NA TRBJ1-2 TRBV28 NA TGTGCCAGCAGTTTTCGGGAGCGCGGCTACACCTTC CASSFRERGYTF
few TRBJ1-4 TRBV6-1 TRBD1 TGTGCCAGCAGTGACCGGGACAGAGCTAATGAAAAACTGTTTTTT CASSDRDRANEKLFF